This entry lists 14 T cell receptor beta chains sequenced from one sample in a study of tumor-infiltrating lymphocytes in primary liver carcinoma. It was from around 18-30 mg of unsorted bulk tissue that RNA and DNA were co-extracted. Total RNA (approximately 500 ng) served as template for TCR beta cDNA synthesis primed by a constant-region primer. Slightly modified ARM-PCR, run as three nested multiplex PCR rounds, produced the TCR beta libraries. TRBV1-TRBV30 forward primers and a C-beta reverse primer were used in the first two PCR rounds, which each ran for ten to eleven cycles. TCRdb reanalysed the multiplex PCR reads using MiXCR and keeps one entry per CDR3 protein. In the table there are more than 95,000 distinct CDR3 sequences, 60% to 80% of which are singletons. The sequenced sample consisted of liver tumor tissue from sampling region 3. Documented subset: tumor region T3, left-lateral pole. These receptors all come from a woman aged 60-75 years with primary liver carcinoma and hepatitis B virus infection.

This clonotype was picked up many times. The chain links TRBV5-4 to TRBJ1-1, with D perhaps matching TRBD1 (6 bases). In germline, CDR1 is SGHNT, CDR2 YYREEE (reference sequence). Trimming stripped 8 bases from V and 0 bases from J, with 23 bases between. There are 17 residues in the CDR3. The CDR3 is CASKKNGQFPMNTEAFF. In DNA form, the CDR3 reads TGTGCCAGTAAAAAAAACGGACAGTTTCCCATGAACACTGAAGCTTTCTTT.

Remarks on this clonotype: One end of the junction does not line up with germline, which may come from a read error. The V gene is TRBV7-8, the J gene TRBJ1-1; D is ambiguous. The germline gives CDR1 SGHVS, CDR2 FQNEAQ. The length of the CDR3 is 15 residues. CDR3 DNA sequence: TGTGCCAGCAGCCCCCGTAGGCACCCCCGCCCCAAAGCTTGCTTT. Residues: CASSPRRHPRPKACF. The variable domain in full, completed from reference TRBV7-8 and TRBJ1-1, reads GAGVSQSPRYKVAKRGQDVALRCDPISGHVSLFWYQQALGQGPEFLTYFQNEAQLDKSGLPSDRFFAERPEGSVSTLKIQRTQQEDSAVYLCASSPRRHPRPKACFGQGTRLTVV.

With regard to this clonotype: The conserved phenylalanine or tryptophan is not found at the CDR3 terminus, so this likely reflects a read error. This chain joins TRBV29-1 and TRBJ2-3, with 10 nucleotides matching TRBD2. Germline lookup yields CDR1 SQVTM and CDR2 ANQGSEA. This CDR3 is built from 14 residues. J gave up 5 bases and V 6 bases, and 8 bases lay outside the gene matches. As DNA, the CDR3 is TGCAGCGTCCAAGGGCTAGCGGGAGAAGATACGCAGTATCTT. As protein: CSVQGLAGEDTQYL.

A word on this clonotype: One end of the junction varies from germline; a read error may be responsible. The chain joins TRBV5-6 to TRBJ2-1, with a weak D call TRBD2 (6 bases). Germline CDR1 reads SGHDT; CDR2 reads YYEEEE. The CDR3 runs 17 residues. The CDR3 is CASSTTGTSSSYNEEFF. The CDR3 coding sequence is TGTGCCAGCAGCACGACCGGGACTTCGAGCTCCTACAATGAGGAGTTCTTC. Drawing the rest from reference TRBV5-6 and TRBJ2-1, the complete variable domain is DAGVTQSPTHLIKTRGQQVTLRCSPKSGHDTVSWYQQALGQGPQFIFQYYEEEERQRGNFPDRFSGHQFPNYSSELNVNALLLGDSALYLCASSTTGTSSSYNEEFFGPGTRLTVL.

As concerns this clonotype: This may be a read error: a much more frequent sequence differs by one nucleotide. The CDR3 DNA reads as TGTGCCAGCAGCTTAGGGGACGCCTCACACCTCCACTTT. Its protein is CASSLGDASHLHF. The genes are TRBV13 and TRBJ1-6, with D unresolved. Germline CDR1 and CDR2: PRHDT and FYEKMQ (reference sequence). The CDR3 loop spans 13 amino acids. Full variable domain (outside the CDR3, taken from reference TRBV13 and TRBJ1-6): AAGVIQSPRHLIKEKRETATLKCYPIPRHDTVYWYQQGPGQDPQFLISFYEKMQSDKGSIPDRFSAQQFSDYHSELNMSSLELGDSALYFCASSLGDASHLHFGNGTRLTVT.

This clonotype was seen at least ten times. J is TRBJ2-2 and V is TRBV11-2; D remains ambiguous. CDR3 size: 14 residues. Germline CDR1 and CDR2: SGHAT and FQNNGV. The V end was cut by 5 bases, the J end by 3 bases, with 10 bases between. Here the CDR3 DNA reads TGTGCCAGCAGCACAGACTCGGACACCGGGGAGCTGTTTTTT. It translates to CASSTDSDTGELFF.

This clonotype was seen once. At one end, the junction sequence differs from germline, possibly due to a read error. V usage is TRBV11-2 and J usage is TRBJ1-2, with D possibly matching TRBD1 (6 bases). The CDR3 totals 14 residues. Germline assignment: CDR1 SGHAT and CDR2 FQNNGV. The CDR3 reads CASSLTGINYGYTF. The CDR3 bases are TGTGCCAGTAGCTTGACAGGCATTAACTATGGCTACACCTTC.

In regard to this clonotype: With a much larger clone just one base away, this may be a read error. This rearrangement joins TRBV2 to TRBJ1-1; possibly TRBD1 for D (6 bases). The CDR3 contains 14 residues. Germline V gene sequence: CDR1 SNHLY, CDR2 FYNNEI. The CDR3 DNA sequence: TGTGCCAGCGGTGAGGGGACATACAACACTGAAGCTTTCTTT. Residues: CASGEGTYNTEAFF. The complete variable domain, with remaining parts taken from reference TRBV2 and TRBJ1-1, reads EPEVTQTPSHQVTQMGQEVILRCVPISNHLYFYWYRQILGQKVEFLVSFYNNEISEKSEIFDDQFSVERPDGSNFTLKIRSTKLEDSAMYFCASGEGTYNTEAFFGQGTRLTVV.

This clonotype was counted many times. The rearrangement uses TRBV12-3 or TRBV12-4 and TRBJ1-5, with 7 bases matching TRBD1. The CDR3 is 16 residues long. V lost 3 bases to trimming and J lost 6 bases; unmatched junction nucleotides: 11. CDR3: CASSLFGKQGIQPQHF. The CDR3 DNA is TGTGCCAGCAGTTTGTTTGGTAAACAGGGGATTCAGCCCCAGCATTTT.

J is TRBJ1-2 and V is TRBV6-5; TRBD1 matches 8 bases. The CDR3 loop spans 13 amino acids. Germline V gene lookup returns CDR1 MNHEY and CDR2 SVGAGI. V lost 6 bases and J lost 7; bases outside the gene matches: 7. The CDR3: CASRPGRGLGYTF. The CDR3 nucleotides are TGTGCCAGCAGACCAGGCAGGGGGCTTGGCTACACCTTC.

Regarding this clonotype: With a much larger clone just one base away, this may be a read error. V and J are TRBV12-3 or TRBV12-4 and TRBJ2-3; 10 bases are a match to TRBD2. CDR3 size: 17 residues. J was trimmed by 2 bases and V by 5 bases; bases with no gene match: 10. CDR3: CASSPTLAGADTDTQYF. The DNA for the CDR3 is TGTGCCAGCAGTCCTACGCTAGCGGGAGCTGACACAGATACGCAGTATTTT.

A note on this clonotype: A much larger clonotype is one base distant, so this may be a read error. The chain links TRBV12-3 or TRBV12-4 to TRBJ2-1; maybe TRBD2 (7 bases). CDR3 length equals 14 residues. Here the CDR3 DNA reads TGTGTCAGCAGTTTAAGGGGGGGTTACAATGAGCAGTTCTTC. Its protein product is CVSSLRGGYNEQFF.

The rearrangement links TRBV7-9 to TRBJ2-1, with 9 bases that match TRBD2. The CDR3 has 16 residues. Trimming removed 3 bases from V and 3 bases from J; junction bases left unmatched: 6. Germline CDR1 and CDR2: SEHNR and FQNEAQ (reference sequence). CDR3 bases: TGTGCCAGCAGCTTGGGACTAGCTAAAGTCTACAATGAGCAGTTCTTC. Translating gives CASSLGLAKVYNEQFF.

V gene TRBV11-3 combines with J gene TRBJ2-5; D tentatively fits TRBD1 or TRBD2 (7 bases each). Germline-derived CDR1 and CDR2 are SGHNT and YENEEA. V lost 5 bases and J lost 9, with 25 bases in between. CDR3 length: 16 amino acids. The CDR3 region is CASSASGTISQGAQYF. DNA for the CDR3: TGTGCCAGCAGCGCCTCCGGGACTATCTCGCAGGGGGCCCAGTACTTC.